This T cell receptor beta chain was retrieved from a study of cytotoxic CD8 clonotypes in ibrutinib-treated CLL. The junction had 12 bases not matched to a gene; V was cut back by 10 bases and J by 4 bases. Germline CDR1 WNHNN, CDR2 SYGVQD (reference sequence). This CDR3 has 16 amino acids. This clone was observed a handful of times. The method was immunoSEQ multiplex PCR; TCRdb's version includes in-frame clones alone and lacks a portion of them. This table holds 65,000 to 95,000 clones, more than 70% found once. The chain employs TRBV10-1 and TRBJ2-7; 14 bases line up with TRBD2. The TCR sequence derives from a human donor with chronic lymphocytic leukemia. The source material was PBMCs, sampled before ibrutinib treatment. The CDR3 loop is CAIQWGLAGAFYEQYF. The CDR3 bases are TGCGCCATCCAGTGGGGACTAGCGGGAGCTTTTTACGAGCAGTACTTC.